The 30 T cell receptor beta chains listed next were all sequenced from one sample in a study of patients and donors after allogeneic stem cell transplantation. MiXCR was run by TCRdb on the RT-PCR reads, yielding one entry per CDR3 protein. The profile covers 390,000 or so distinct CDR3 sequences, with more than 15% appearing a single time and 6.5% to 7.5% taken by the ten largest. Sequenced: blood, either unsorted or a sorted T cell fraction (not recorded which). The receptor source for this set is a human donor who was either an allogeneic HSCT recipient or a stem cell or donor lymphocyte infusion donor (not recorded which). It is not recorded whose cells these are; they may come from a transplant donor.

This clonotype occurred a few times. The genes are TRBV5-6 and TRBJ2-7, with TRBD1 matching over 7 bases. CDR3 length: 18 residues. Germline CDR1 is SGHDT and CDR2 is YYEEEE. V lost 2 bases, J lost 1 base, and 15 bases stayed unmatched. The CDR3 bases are TGTGCCAGCAGCTTCCCCCCAAAGCCGGGACAGCGGTCCTACGAGCAGTACTTC. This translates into CASSFPPKPGQRSYEQYF. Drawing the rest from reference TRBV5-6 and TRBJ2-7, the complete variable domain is DAGVTQSPTHLIKTRGQQVTLRCSPKSGHDTVSWYQQALGQGPQFIFQYYEEEERQRGNFPDRFSGHQFPNYSSELNVNALLLGDSALYLCASSFPPKPGQRSYEQYFGPGTRLTVT.

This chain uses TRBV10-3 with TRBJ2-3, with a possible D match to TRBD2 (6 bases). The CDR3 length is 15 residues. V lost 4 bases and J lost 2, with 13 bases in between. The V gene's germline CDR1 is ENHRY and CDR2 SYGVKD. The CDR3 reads CAISVSSADTDTQYF. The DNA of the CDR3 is TGTGCCATCAGTGTTTCTAGCGCGGACACAGATACGCAGTATTTT.

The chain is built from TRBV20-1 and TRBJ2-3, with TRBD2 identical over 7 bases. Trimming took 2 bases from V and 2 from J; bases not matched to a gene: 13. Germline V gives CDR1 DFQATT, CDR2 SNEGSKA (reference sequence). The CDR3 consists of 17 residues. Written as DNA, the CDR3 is TGCAGTGCTAGACGGGACTACCGAATAAACACCACAGATACGCAGTATTTT. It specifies CSARRDYRINTTDTQYF.

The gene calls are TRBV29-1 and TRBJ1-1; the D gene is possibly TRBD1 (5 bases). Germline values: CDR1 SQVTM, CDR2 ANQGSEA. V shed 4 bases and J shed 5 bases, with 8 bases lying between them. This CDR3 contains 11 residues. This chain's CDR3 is CSVAGVTEAFF. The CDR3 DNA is TGCAGCGTTGCGGGGGTTACTGAAGCTTTCTTT.

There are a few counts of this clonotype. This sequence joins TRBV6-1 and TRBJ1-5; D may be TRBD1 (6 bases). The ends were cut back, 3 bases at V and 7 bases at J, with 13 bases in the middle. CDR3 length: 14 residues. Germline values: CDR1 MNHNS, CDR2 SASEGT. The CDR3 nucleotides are TGTGCCAGCAGTGACCAACAGGGAATCCAGCCCCAGCATTTT. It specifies CASSDQQGIQPQHF.

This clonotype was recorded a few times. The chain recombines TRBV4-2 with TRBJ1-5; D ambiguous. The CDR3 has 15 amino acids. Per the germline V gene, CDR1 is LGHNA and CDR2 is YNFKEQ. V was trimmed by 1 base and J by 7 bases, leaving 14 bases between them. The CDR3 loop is CASSQVGNAVQPQHF. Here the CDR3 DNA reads TGTGCCAGCAGCCAAGTAGGGAACGCAGTCCAGCCCCAGCATTTT.

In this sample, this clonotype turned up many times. This CDR3 is CGAGQETQYF. The CDR3 nucleotides are TGCGGGGCGGGGCAAGAGACCCAGTACTTC. The chain uses TRBV29-1 and TRBJ2-5; D is perhaps TRBD2 (6 bases). There are 10 residues in the CDR3. CDR1 SQVTM and CDR2 ANQGSEA come from the germline V gene.

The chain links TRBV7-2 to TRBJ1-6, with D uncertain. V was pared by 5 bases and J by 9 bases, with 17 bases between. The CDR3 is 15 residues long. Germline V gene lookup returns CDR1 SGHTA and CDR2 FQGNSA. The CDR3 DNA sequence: TGTGCCAGCAGCCCCCACGCCTGGGTTCGTTCACCCCTCCACTTT. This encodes CASSPHAWVRSPLHF.

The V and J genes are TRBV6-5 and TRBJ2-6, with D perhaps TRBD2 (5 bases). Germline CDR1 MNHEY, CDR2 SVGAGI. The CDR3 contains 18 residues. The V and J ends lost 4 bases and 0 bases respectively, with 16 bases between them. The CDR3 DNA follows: TGTGCCAGCAGTTCCAGTGGACTCGGAAGCTCTGGGGCCAACGTCCTGACTTTC. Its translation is CASSSSGLGSSGANVLTF.

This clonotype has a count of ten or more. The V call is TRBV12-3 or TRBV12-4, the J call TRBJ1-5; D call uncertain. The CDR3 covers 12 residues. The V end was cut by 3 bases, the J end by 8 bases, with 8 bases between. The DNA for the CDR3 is TGTGCCAGCAGTTTCCTCGGGAAGCCCCAGCATTTT. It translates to CASSFLGKPQHF.

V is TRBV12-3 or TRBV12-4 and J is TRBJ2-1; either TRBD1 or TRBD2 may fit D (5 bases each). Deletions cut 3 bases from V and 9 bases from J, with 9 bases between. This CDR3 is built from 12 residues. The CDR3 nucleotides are TGTGCCAGCAGTTTGGGGGTTCGTGAGCAGTTCTTC. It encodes CASSLGVREQFF.

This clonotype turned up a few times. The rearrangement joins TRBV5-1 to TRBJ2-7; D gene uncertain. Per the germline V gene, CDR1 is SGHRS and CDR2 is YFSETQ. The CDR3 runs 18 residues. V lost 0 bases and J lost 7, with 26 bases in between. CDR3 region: CASSLARRPEYRSGEQYF. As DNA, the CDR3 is TGCGCCAGCAGCTTGGCCAGGCGCCCCGAGTATCGATCGGGTGAGCAGTACTTC.

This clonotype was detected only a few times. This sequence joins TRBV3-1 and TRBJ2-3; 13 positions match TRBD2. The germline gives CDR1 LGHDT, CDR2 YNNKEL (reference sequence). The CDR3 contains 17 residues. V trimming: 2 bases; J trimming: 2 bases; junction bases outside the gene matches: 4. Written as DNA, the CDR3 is TGTGCCAGCAGCCAATCCGGACTAGCGGGGGACACAGATACGCAGTATTTT. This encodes CASSQSGLAGDTDTQYF.

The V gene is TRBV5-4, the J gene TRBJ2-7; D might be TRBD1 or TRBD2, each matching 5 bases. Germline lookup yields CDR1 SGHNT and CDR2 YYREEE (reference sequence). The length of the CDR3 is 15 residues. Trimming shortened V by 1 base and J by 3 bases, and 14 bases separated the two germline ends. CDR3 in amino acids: CASSLPGALLYEQYF. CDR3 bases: TGTGCCAGCAGCTTGCCCGGGGCTCTCCTCTACGAGCAGTACTTC.

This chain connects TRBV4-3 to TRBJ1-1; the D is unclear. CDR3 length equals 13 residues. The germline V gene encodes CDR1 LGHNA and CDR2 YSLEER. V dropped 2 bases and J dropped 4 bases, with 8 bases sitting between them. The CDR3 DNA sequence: TGCGCCAGCAGCCAAAACTGGCGCACTGAAGCTTTCTTT. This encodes CASSQNWRTEAFF.

CDR3 loop: CASSYRGVNIQYF. Here the CDR3 DNA reads TGTGCCAGCAGCTACCGAGGGGTTAACATTCAGTACTTC. The J gene is TRBJ2-4, the V gene TRBV13, with D perhaps TRBD1 or TRBD2 (5 bases each). Germline loops: CDR1 PRHDT, CDR2 FYEKMQ (reference sequence). The V gene lost 4 bases and the J gene lost 7 bases, with 11 bases spanning the gap. CDR3 length: 13 residues.

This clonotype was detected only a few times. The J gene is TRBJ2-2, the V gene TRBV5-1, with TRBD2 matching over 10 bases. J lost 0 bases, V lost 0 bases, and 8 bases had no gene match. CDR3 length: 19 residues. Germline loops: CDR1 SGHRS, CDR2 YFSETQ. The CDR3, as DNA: TGCGCCAGCAGCTTGGTTGGTAGCGGGAGGTCCCCGAACACCGGGGAGCTGTTTTTT. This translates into CASSLVGSGRSPNTGELFF.

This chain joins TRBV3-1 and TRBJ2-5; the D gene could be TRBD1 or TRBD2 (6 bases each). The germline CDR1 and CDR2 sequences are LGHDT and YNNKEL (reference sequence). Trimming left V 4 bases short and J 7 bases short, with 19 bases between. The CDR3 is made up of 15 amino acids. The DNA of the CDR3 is TGTGCCAGCAGCCCCCAGGTGGGGGGCGGCGGGACCCAGTACTTC. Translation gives CASSPQVGGGGTQYF.

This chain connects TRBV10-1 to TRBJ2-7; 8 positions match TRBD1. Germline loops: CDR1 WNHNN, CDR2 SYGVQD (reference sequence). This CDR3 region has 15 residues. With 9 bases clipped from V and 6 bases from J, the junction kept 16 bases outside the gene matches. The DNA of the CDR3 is TGCGCCAGTACCAGTCGGACAGGGACAATTGGCGAGCAGTACTTC. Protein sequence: CASTSRTGTIGEQYF.

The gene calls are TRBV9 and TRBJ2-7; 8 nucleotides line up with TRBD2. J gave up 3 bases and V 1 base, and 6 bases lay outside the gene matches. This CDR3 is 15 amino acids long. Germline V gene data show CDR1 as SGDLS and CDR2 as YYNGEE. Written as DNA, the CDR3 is TGTGCCAGCAGCGTAACGAGCGGGGGCATCTACGAGCAGTACTTC. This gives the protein CASSVTSGGIYEQYF. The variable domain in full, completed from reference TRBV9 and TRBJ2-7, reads DSGVTQTPKHLITATGQRVTLRCSPRSGDLSVYWYQQSLDQGLQFLIQYYNGEERAKGNILERFSAQQFPDLHSELNLSSLELGDSALYFCASSVTSGGIYEQYFGPGTRLTVT.

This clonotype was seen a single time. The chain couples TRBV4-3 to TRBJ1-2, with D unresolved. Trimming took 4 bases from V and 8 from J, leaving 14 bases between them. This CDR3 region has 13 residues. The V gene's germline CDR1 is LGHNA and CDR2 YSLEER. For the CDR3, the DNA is TGCGCCAGCAGCCCGGGGTGGGGTTCCGGCTACACCTTC. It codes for CASSPGWGSGYTF.

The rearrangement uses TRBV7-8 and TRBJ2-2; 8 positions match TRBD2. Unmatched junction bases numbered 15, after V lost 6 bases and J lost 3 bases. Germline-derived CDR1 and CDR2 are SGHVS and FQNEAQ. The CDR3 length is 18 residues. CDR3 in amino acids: CASSPYSGTSSHTGELFF. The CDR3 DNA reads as TGTGCCAGCAGTCCCTACTCCGGGACTAGTTCGCACACCGGGGAGCTGTTTTTT.

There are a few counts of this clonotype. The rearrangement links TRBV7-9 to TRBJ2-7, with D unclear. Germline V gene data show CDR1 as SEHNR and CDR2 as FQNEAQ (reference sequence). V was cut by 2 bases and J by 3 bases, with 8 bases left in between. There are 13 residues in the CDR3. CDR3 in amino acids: CASSLRKGYEQYF. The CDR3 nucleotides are TGTGCCAGCAGCTTACGTAAGGGCTACGAGCAGTACTTC.

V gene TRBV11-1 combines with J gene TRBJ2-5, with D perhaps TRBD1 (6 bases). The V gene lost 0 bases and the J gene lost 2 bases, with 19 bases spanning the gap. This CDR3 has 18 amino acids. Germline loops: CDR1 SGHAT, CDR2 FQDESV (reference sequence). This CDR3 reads CASSLANPLTGPQETQYF. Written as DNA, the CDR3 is TGTGCCAGCAGCTTAGCTAACCCTTTGACAGGTCCTCAAGAGACCCAGTACTTC.

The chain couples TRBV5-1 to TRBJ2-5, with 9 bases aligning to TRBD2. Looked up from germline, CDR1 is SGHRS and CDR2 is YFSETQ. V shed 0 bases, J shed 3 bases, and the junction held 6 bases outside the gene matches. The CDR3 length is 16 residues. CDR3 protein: CASSLVSGRTKETQYF. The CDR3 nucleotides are TGCGCCAGCAGCTTGGTAAGCGGGAGGACCAAAGAGACCCAGTACTTC.

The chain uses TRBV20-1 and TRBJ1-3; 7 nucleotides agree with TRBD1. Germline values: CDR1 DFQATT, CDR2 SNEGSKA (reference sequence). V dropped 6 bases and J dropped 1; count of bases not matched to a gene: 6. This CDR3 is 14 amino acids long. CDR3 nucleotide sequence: TGCAGTGCCCCTCGGACAGGTTCTGGAAACACCATATATTTT. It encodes CSAPRTGSGNTIYF.

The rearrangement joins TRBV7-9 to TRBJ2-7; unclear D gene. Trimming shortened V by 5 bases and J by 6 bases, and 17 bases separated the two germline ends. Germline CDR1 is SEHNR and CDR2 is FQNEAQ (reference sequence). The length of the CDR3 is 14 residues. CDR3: CASSTWSKFAEQYF. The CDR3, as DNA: TGTGCCAGCAGCACCTGGAGCAAGTTCGCCGAGCAGTACTTC.

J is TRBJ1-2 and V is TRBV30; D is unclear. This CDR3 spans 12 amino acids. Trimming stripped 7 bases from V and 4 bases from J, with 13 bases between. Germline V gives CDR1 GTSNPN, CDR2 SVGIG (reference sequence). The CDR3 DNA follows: TGTGCCTTAGAACGGGGAGCCTATGGCTACACCTTC. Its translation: CALERGAYGYTF.

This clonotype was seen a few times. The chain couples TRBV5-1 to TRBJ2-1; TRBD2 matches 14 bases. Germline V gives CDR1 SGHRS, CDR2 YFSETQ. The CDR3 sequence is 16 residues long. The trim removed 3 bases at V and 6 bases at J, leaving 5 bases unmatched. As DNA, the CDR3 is TGCGCCAGCAGCTCGCCGGGACTAGCGGGAGTCAATGAGCAGTTCTTC. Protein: CASSSPGLAGVNEQFF.

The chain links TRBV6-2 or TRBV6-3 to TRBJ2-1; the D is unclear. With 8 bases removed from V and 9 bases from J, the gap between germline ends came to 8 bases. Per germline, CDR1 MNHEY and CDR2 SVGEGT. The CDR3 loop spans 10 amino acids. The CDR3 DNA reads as TGTGCCAGCGGCCCTTTTGAGCAGTTCTTC. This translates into CASGPFEQFF.